The 32 T cell receptor beta chains listed next were all sequenced from one sample in a study of early T cells in non-severe SARS-CoV-2 infection. A single record per CDR3 protein comes from TCRdb applying MiXCR to the 5' RACE reads. Among more than 45,000 distinct CDR3 sequences listed, roughly 5.9% were seen once. The specimen sequenced was whole blood. Every receptor here comes from an adult who was a healthcare worker with PCR-confirmed SARS-CoV-2 infection or an uninfected control (not recorded which).

V usage is TRBV7-2 and J usage is TRBJ1-5; D may be TRBD1 (6 bases). The germline gives CDR1 SGHTA, CDR2 FQGNSA. Trimming pared 5 bases from V and 0 bases from J, leaving 23 bases between. The CDR3 spans 19 residues. The CDR3 DNA is TGTGCCAGCAGCCCAGTAGGGGGTTTGTTAGGGTATAGCAATCAGCCCCAGCATTTT. This codes for CASSPVGGLLGYSNQPQHF.

This chain links TRBV6-5 with TRBJ1-6; the D gene is possibly TRBD1 (5 bases). CDR3 length equals 14 residues. Per the germline V gene, CDR1 is MNHEY and CDR2 is SVGAGI. Trimming removed 4 bases at V and 8 bases at J, with 12 bases between. The CDR3, as DNA: TGTGCCAGCAGTTCGGGACTTTCAGATTCACCCCTCCACTTT. It yields the protein CASSSGLSDSPLHF.

The chain couples TRBV10-2 to TRBJ2-4; 8 positions match TRBD2. The germline V gene encodes CDR1 WSHSY and CDR2 SAAADI. J gave up 5 bases and V 2 bases, and 5 bases lay outside the gene matches. The CDR3 is made up of 15 amino acids. CDR3 in DNA: TGCGCCAGCAGTGAGCTGCTACTAGCGGAAAACATTCAGTACTTC. It encodes CASSELLLAENIQYF.

This clonotype appeared many times. The rearrangement uses TRBV7-9 and TRBJ1-6; D ambiguous. Germline V gives CDR1 SEHNR, CDR2 FQNEAQ (reference sequence). V lost 2 bases, J lost 7 bases, and 9 bases lay in between. CDR3 length: 14 amino acids. The chain's CDR3 is CASSLLSPNSPLHF. The CDR3 DNA follows: TGTGCCAGCAGCTTACTAAGTCCGAATTCACCCCTCCACTTT.

This clonotype was recorded at least ten times. The V call is TRBV4-2, the J call TRBJ1-2; D is uncertain. The CDR3 spans 15 residues. V gave up 2 bases and J gave up 0 bases, with 10 bases separating them. Looked up from germline, CDR1 is LGHNA and CDR2 is YNFKEQ. In DNA form, the CDR3 reads TGTGCCAGCAGCCAACTACCTAAAGCTAACTATGGCTACACCTTC. Translated, it gives CASSQLPKANYGYTF.

This clonotype was found many times. V is TRBV18 and J is TRBJ1-2, with D perhaps matching TRBD1 (6 bases). The CDR3 totals 17 residues. The V end was cut by 0 bases, the J end by 4 bases, with 18 bases between. The V gene's germline CDR1 is KGHSH and CDR2 LQKENI. CDR3 loop: CASSPPPGQTSPYGYTF. The CDR3 nucleotides are TGTGCCAGCTCACCACCTCCCGGACAGACCTCCCCCTATGGCTACACCTTC.

In this sample, this clonotype turned up a few times. The chain employs TRBV18 and TRBJ2-5; D uncertain. Trimming pared 4 bases from V and 0 bases from J, leaving 0 bases between. CDR1 is KGHSH and CDR2 is LQKENI in the germline V gene. CDR3 size: 11 residues. This CDR3 reads CASSHQETQYF. Here the CDR3 DNA reads TGTGCCAGCTCACACCAAGAGACCCAGTACTTC.

This clonotype is labeled large. This chain links TRBV19 with TRBJ2-7; D is unclear. With 8 bases removed from V and 6 bases from J, the gap between germline ends came to 14 bases. The germline CDR1 and CDR2 sequences are LNHDA and SQIVND (reference sequence). CDR3 length: 12 residues. The chain's CDR3 is CASLGAGGEQYF. The CDR3 DNA follows: TGTGCCAGTCTCGGCGCTGGTGGCGAGCAGTACTTC.

This clonotype was counted at least ten times. The genes are TRBV7-3 and TRBJ2-1; either TRBD1 or TRBD2 may supply D (5 bases each). The CDR3 has 14 residues. CDR1 SGHTA and CDR2 FQGTGA come from the germline V gene. The germline V and J ends were trimmed by 4 bases and 5 bases, with 12 bases remaining between them. The CDR3 nucleotides are TGTGCCAGCAGCTCCCGGGGACGCCACAATGAGCAGTTCTTC. This sequence encodes CASSSRGRHNEQFF.

V usage is TRBV9 and J usage is TRBJ2-1, with D maybe TRBD2 (5 bases). V dropped 0 bases and J dropped 10 bases, with 17 bases sitting between them. The germline V gene encodes CDR1 SGDLS and CDR2 YYNGEE. This CDR3 region has 15 residues. CDR3 amino acids: CASSVGGWGSREQFF. In DNA form, the CDR3 reads TGTGCCAGCAGCGTAGGCGGGTGGGGTTCTCGAGAGCAGTTCTTC. Filled out from reference TRBV9 and TRBJ2-1, the complete variable domain reads DSGVTQTPKHLITATGQRVTLRCSPRSGDLSVYWYQQSLDQGLQFLIQYYNGEERAKGNILERFSAQQFPDLHSELNLSSLELGDSALYFCASSVGGWGSREQFFGPGTRLTVL.

This clonotype was seen repeatedly, ten times or more. This chain joins TRBV20-1 and TRBJ2-2; unclear D gene. The CDR3 loop spans 12 amino acids. Germline CDR1 is DFQATT and CDR2 is SNEGSKA (reference sequence). The V gene lost 7 bases and the J gene lost 1 base, with 7 bases spanning the gap. The CDR3 spells CSGLGNTGELFF. Written as DNA, the CDR3 is TGCAGTGGGTTGGGGAACACCGGGGAGCTGTTTTTT.

The chain couples TRBV10-3 to TRBJ2-7; D perhaps matches TRBD2 (5 bases). Between the trimmed V and J ends, which lost 0 bases and 3 bases, there was a span of 18 bases. From germline, CDR1 is ENHRY and CDR2 SYGVKD. This CDR3 is 17 amino acids long. The CDR3 nucleotides read TGTGCCATCAGTGAGTCGAAGAGGGCCACGGCTAACTACGAGCAGTACTTC. Translation: CAISESKRATANYEQYF.

This clonotype was seen repeatedly, ten times or more. This chain links TRBV6-5 with TRBJ1-1; 9 nucleotides align to TRBD1. Germline CDR1 and CDR2: MNHEY and SVGAGI. After removal of 5 bases from V and 5 bases from J, the junction contained 6 bases not matched to a gene. The CDR3 has 14 amino acids. The CDR3 region has the DNA TGTGCCAGCAGTAACAGGGGGCGGGGGACTGAAGCTTTCTTT. Amino acid sequence: CASSNRGRGTEAFF.

This chain links TRBV29-1 with TRBJ2-3, with D maybe TRBD1 (6 bases). V was shortened by 6 bases and J by 5 bases, with 12 bases between the two germline ends. Germline CDR1 reads SQVTM; CDR2 reads ANQGSEA. CDR3 size: 12 residues. CDR3 loop: CSVRQAVDTQYF. The CDR3 bases are TGCAGCGTAAGACAGGCAGTAGATACGCAGTATTTT.

At least ten counts were recorded for this clonotype. The rearrangement uses TRBV6-5 and TRBJ2-7, with a weak D call TRBD2 (6 bases). V gave up 5 bases and J gave up 4 bases, with 18 bases separating them. The CDR3 length is 15 residues. Germline CDR1 and CDR2: MNHEY and SVGAGI. Written as DNA, the CDR3 is TGTGCCAGCAGTCTCGACCCGGGCGGGATGTACGAGCAGTACTTC. This sequence encodes CASSLDPGGMYEQYF.

The chain has TRBV9 and TRBJ2-7; D is perhaps TRBD1 or TRBD2 (5 bases each). The CDR3 has 13 residues. Trimming left V 3 bases short and J 12 bases short, with 19 bases between. In germline, CDR1 is SGDLS, CDR2 YYNGEE. The CDR3: CASSEGPGGSLYF. For the CDR3, the DNA is TGTGCCAGCAGCGAGGGGCCTGGGGGTAGCTTGTACTTC.

This clonotype has only a few counts. J is TRBJ1-2 and V is TRBV13, with 7 bases fitting TRBD1. This CDR3 comprises 12 residues. V lost 5 bases, J lost 8 bases, and 5 bases stayed unmatched. Germline V gene data show CDR1 as PRHDT and CDR2 as FYEKMQ (reference sequence). CDR3 DNA: TGTGCCAGCAGCCTACAGGGGCCAGGCTACACCTTC. Its protein is CASSLQGPGYTF.

V is TRBV7-2 and J is TRBJ2-5; 10 bases fit TRBD2. CDR1 is SGHTA and CDR2 is FQGNSA in the germline V gene. With 1 base clipped from V and 1 base from J, the junction kept 6 bases outside the gene matches. CDR3 length equals 17 residues. This CDR3 is CASSLVGLAGAQETQYF. The CDR3 DNA reads as TGTGCCAGCAGCTTAGTAGGCCTAGCGGGGGCCCAAGAGACCCAGTACTTC.

The chain is built from TRBV2 and TRBJ2-7, with D unresolved. The CDR3 runs 14 residues. Germline V CDR1 and CDR2: SNHLY, FYNNEI. V was pared by 3 bases and J by 2 bases, with 11 bases between. CDR3: CASSEGVQTYEQYF. As DNA, the CDR3 is TGTGCCAGCAGTGAGGGCGTGCAGACCTACGAGCAGTACTTC.

This clonotype was detected ten times or more. V usage is TRBV4-1 and J usage is TRBJ2-3; D might be TRBD2 (5 bases). Germline-derived CDR1 and CDR2 are MGHRA and YSYEKL. The V end lost 5 bases, the J end lost 10 bases, and 16 bases lay between the germline ends. This CDR3 comprises 13 residues. CDR3 sequence (DNA): TGCGCCAGCAGCTCCCTTTCTAGCTTGGCGCAGTATTTT. Amino acids: CASSSLSSLAQYF.

This rearrangement joins TRBV24-1 to TRBJ1-6; D is unresolved. Trimming shortened V by 4 bases and J by 8 bases, and 11 bases separated the two germline ends. CDR1 and CDR2 (germline): KGHDR, SFDVKD. CDR3 length: 14 amino acids. The CDR3, as DNA: TGTGCCACCAGTGACAGGTACGAGGATTCACCCCTCCACTTT. This encodes CATSDRYEDSPLHF.

The chain links TRBV30 to TRBJ1-2; D gene uncertain. V lost 0 bases and J 3 bases, leaving 14 bases between the germline ends. From germline, CDR1 is GTSNPN and CDR2 SVGIG (reference sequence). The length of the CDR3 is 15 residues. The CDR3, as DNA: TGTGCCTGGAGTGTTCCAAGGGTGGGCGACTATGGCTACACCTTC. Encoded protein: CAWSVPRVGDYGYTF.

This clonotype showed up many times. The rearrangement uses TRBV5-1 and TRBJ2-3; D unresolved. Trimming removed 0 bases at V and 7 bases at J, with 3 bases between. The CDR3 length is 11 residues. Germline V gene data show CDR1 as SGHRS and CDR2 as YFSETQ. CDR3 sequence reads: CASSLVNTQYF. CDR3 nucleotide sequence: TGCGCCAGCAGCTTGGTAAATACGCAGTATTTT.

There are many counts of this clonotype. The genes are TRBV12-3 or TRBV12-4 and TRBJ1-5, with D maybe TRBD1 (5 bases). V was trimmed by 3 bases and J by 7 bases, leaving 19 bases between them. This CDR3 is built from 16 residues. CDR3: CASSLLTASSGQPQHF. The CDR3 DNA sequence: TGTGCCAGCAGTTTGTTGACAGCCTCCTCGGGGCAGCCCCAGCATTTT.

This clonotype was detected many times. The chain has TRBV9 and TRBJ2-1; 8 nucleotides match TRBD2. The trim removed 3 bases at V and 4 bases at J, leaving 15 bases unmatched. This CDR3 has 18 amino acids. The germline CDR1 and CDR2 sequences are SGDLS and YYNGEE. CDR3 protein: CASSALFSAGGPYNEQFF. DNA of the CDR3: TGTGCCAGCAGCGCTCTATTTTCTGCGGGAGGACCTTACAATGAGCAGTTCTTC.

This clonotype was detected many times. A junction end diverges from the germline sequence, so it may reflect a read error. This rearrangement joins TRBV10-3 to TRBJ2-7; D is unresolved. The CDR3 contains 13 residues. Germline CDR1 is ENHRY and CDR2 is SYGVKD. CDR3 DNA sequence: TGTGCCATCAGAGAGTCCGATACCTACGAGCAGTACTTC. This sequence encodes CAIRESDTYEQYF.

This clonotype was recorded many times. The chain links TRBV11-2 to TRBJ1-5; D possibly corresponds to TRBD1 (6 bases). CDR1 and CDR2 from the germline V gene are SGHAT and FQNNGV. The CDR3 totals 16 residues. V shed 1 base and J shed 3 bases, with 13 bases lying between them. CDR3 in DNA: TGTGCCAGCAGCTTAGTGCGGGGGCGCCACAATCAGCCCCAGCATTTT. It is translated as CASSLVRGRHNQPQHF.

Comment on this clonotype: The CDR3 ends on some other residue instead of the conserved phenylalanine or tryptophan, so this is likely a read error. Because the CDR3's place on the DNA is in doubt, the DNA is left out and the CDR3 is given as listed by TCRdb. This sequence joins TRBV11-2 and TRBJ1-6; TRBD1 is the table's D call and was not checked against the DNA. Germline V gene sequence: CDR1 SGHAT, CDR2 FQNNGV. The CDR3 extends over 9 residues, inclusive of both ends. CDR3 loop: CASSLEGQL.

Only a few counts were recorded for this clonotype. The chain joins TRBV29-1 to TRBJ2-7; D tentatively reads TRBD1 or TRBD2 (5 bases each). V was trimmed by 6 bases and J by 5 bases, leaving 20 bases between them. The CDR3 runs to 14 residues. In germline, CDR1 is SQVTM, CDR2 ANQGSEA. DNA for the CDR3: TGCAGCGTCCCCACCGGCTCTGGGGACCACGAGCAGTACTTC. This sequence encodes CSVPTGSGDHEQYF.

This rearrangement joins TRBV5-1 to TRBJ2-3; the D gene could be TRBD1 or TRBD2 (5 bases each). The germline CDR1 and CDR2 sequences are SGHRS and YFSETQ. The CDR3 has 17 amino acids. With 3 bases removed from V and 2 bases from J, the gap between germline ends came to 19 bases. CDR3 region: CASSWGKGEGSTDTQYF. The CDR3 DNA is TGCGCCAGCAGCTGGGGAAAAGGCGAGGGGTCCACAGATACGCAGTATTTT.

This clonotype has ten or more counts. The rearrangement uses TRBV5-4 and TRBJ2-7; TRBD2 matches 8 bases. Germline V CDR1 and CDR2: SGHNT, YYREEE (reference sequence). This CDR3 is built from 16 residues. V lost 1 base to trimming and J lost 4 bases; unmatched junction nucleotides: 10. The chain's CDR3 is CASSLFGLAEGYEQYF. CDR3 nucleotides: TGTGCCAGCAGCTTGTTTGGACTAGCCGAAGGGTACGAGCAGTACTTC.

CDR3 loop: CASSYRGQTEAFF. CDR3 bases: TGTGCCAGCAGTTACAGGGGGCAAACTGAAGCTTTCTTT. The rearrangement joins TRBV12-3 or TRBV12-4 to TRBJ1-1; 9 positions agree with TRBD1. The CDR3 consists of 13 residues. V lost 4 bases, J lost 5 bases, and 2 bases stayed unmatched.